The 7 T cell receptor beta chains given below trace back to one sample, sequenced in a study of blood T cells in healthy people across ages. Through a sample-barcoded 5' primer and a J-beta primer mix, a second PCR was run for roughly 7 to 12 cycles. TCRdb re-derived calls from the 5' RACE reads in MiXCR, one entry per CDR3 protein. The sample shows 1.5 million to 2 million distinct CDR3 sequences, 49% of them seen only once. Sequences were obtained from blood. These receptors were taken from a woman between 35 and 50 years old in good health.

This clonotype was recorded once. The chain joins TRBV2 to TRBJ2-4; D is uncertain. The germline V gene has CDR1 SNHLY and CDR2 FYNNEI. V was shortened by 5 bases and J by 1 base, with 9 bases between the two germline ends. This CDR3 has 14 residues. The CDR3, as DNA: TGTGCCAGCAGTCCGAATAGCGCCAAAAACATTCAGTACTTC. Residues: CASSPNSAKNIQYF.

Concerning this clonotype itself: The junction shows a germline mismatch at one end, possibly a read error. This chain links TRBV11-2 with TRBJ2-5; D is uncertain. The length of the CDR3 is 14 residues. From germline, CDR1 is SGHAT and CDR2 FQNNGV. CDR3: CAGSLNGVQGTQYF. In DNA, the CDR3 is TGTGCCGGCAGCTTGAACGGCGTCCAAGGGACCCAGTACTTC.

This chain connects TRBV20-1 to TRBJ2-6; D is unresolved. The germline V gene has CDR1 DFQATT and CDR2 SNEGSKA (reference sequence). Deletions cut 3 bases from V and 0 bases from J, with 9 bases between. This CDR3 comprises 15 residues. The CDR3 nucleotides read TGCAGTGCTAGTGACCCAAACTCTGGGGCCAACGTCCTGACTTTC. This encodes CSASDPNSGANVLTF.

This clonotype was counted a few times. V gene TRBV5-1 combines with J gene TRBJ2-4; 10 bases map to TRBD1. The CDR3 has 14 amino acids. V gave up 3 bases and J gave up 7 bases; unmatched junction bases: 4. CDR1 SGHRS and CDR2 YFSETQ come from the germline V gene. The CDR3 DNA is TGCGCCAGCAGCTCGAGACAGGGGGCTAACATTCAGTACTTC. Its translation: CASSSRQGANIQYF.

The table lists this clonotype with a few counts. Compared with germline, one end of the junction differs, possibly owing to a read error. J is TRBJ2-5 and V is TRBV7-7; a possible D gene is TRBD2 (5 bases). The CDR3 contains 13 residues. CDR1 is SSHAT, CDR2 FNYEAQ, per germline (reference sequence). The CDR3 reads CASSLTGMETQYF. The DNA for the CDR3 is TGTGCTAGCAGCTTAACCGGGATGGAGACCCAGTACTTC.

The rearrangement joins TRBV20-1 to TRBJ2-1; 14 nucleotides align to TRBD2. V lost 4 bases, J lost 10 bases, and 9 bases stayed unmatched. Per germline, CDR1 DFQATT and CDR2 SNEGSKA (reference sequence). CDR3 length: 15 amino acids. In DNA form, the CDR3 reads TGCAGTGCTAAAAATGGGACTAGCGGGGGACGGGAGCAGTTCTTC. This encodes CSAKNGTSGGREQFF.

The chain has TRBV7-2 and TRBJ2-1, with TRBD2 identical over 12 bases. Germline V gene data show CDR1 as SGHTA and CDR2 as FQGNSA. This CDR3 comprises 15 residues. Unmatched junction bases numbered 4, after V lost 4 bases and J lost 6 bases. The CDR3, as DNA: TGTGCCAGCAGCTCAACTAGCGGGGGGTTCAATGAGCAGTTCTTC. Protein: CASSSTSGGFNEQFF.